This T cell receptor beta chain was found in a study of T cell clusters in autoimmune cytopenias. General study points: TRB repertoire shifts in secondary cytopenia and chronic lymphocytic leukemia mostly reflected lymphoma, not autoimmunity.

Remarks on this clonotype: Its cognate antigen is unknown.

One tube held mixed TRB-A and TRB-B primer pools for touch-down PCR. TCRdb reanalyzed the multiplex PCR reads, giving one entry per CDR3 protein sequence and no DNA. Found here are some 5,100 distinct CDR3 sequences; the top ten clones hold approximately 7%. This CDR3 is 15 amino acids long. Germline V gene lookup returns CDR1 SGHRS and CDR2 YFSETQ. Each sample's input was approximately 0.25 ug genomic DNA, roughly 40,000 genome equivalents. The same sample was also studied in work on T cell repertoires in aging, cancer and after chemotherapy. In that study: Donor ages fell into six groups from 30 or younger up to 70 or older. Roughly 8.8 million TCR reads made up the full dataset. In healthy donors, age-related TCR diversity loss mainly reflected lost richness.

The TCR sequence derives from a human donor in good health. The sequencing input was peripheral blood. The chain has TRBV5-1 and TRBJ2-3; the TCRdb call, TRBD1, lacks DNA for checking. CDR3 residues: CASSLRPGGIDTQYF.